Listed here is a single TCR beta chain. Antigen unknown. With a much larger clone just one base away, this may be a read error. The germline CDR1 and CDR2 sequences are SGHVS and FNYEAQ. The CDR3 has 21 residues. TCRdb fed the reads into MiXCR, producing one record per CDR3 protein. The sample lists roughly 990,000 distinct CDR3 sequences, 30% to 40% seen once, with 10% to 15% in the top ten. This sample is drawn from a study of T cell repertoires in cytomegalovirus infection. Study summary: It can be stated that public TCR beta signatures indicated CMV infection as well as a matching HLA type.

The chain combines TRBV7-6 with TRBJ1-1, with D tentatively TRBD1 (5 bases). This clonotype originated in a human donor in good health (CMV status not recorded). Some clones in this sample may be carry-over from other donors' samples. The material sequenced was cultured CD8+ T cells from PBMCs, taken from culture after CMV antigen stimulation. CDR3 residues: CASNLALHGLTGAPRGTEAFF. The DNA of the CDR3 is TGTGCCAGCAACTTAGCCCTACACGGGTTAACCGGGGCCCCAAGAGGGACTGAAGCTTTCTTT.